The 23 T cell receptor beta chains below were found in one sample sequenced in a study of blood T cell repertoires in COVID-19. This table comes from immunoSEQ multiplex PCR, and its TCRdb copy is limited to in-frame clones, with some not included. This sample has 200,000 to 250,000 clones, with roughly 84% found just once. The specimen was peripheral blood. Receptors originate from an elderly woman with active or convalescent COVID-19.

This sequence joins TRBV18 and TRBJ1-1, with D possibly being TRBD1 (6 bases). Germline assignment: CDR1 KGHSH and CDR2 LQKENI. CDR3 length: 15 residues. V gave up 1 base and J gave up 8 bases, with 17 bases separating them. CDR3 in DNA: TGTGCCAGCTCACCACTGGCTGTACCCGGGACAGAAGCTTTCTTT. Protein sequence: CASSPLAVPGTEAFF.

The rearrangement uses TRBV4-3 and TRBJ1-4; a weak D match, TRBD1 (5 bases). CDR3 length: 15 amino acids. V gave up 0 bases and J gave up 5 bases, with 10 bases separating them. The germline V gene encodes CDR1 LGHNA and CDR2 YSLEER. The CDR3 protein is CASSQDKGINEKLFF. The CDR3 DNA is TGCGCCAGCAGCCAAGATAAGGGGATAAATGAAAAACTGTTTTTT.

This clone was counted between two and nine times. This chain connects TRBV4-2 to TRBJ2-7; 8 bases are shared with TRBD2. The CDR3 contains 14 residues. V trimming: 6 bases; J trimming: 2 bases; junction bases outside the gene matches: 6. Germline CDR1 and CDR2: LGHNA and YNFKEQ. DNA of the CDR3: TGTGCCAGCAGAGAGCGGGAGATGCCCTACGAGCAGTACTTC. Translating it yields CASREREMPYEQYF.

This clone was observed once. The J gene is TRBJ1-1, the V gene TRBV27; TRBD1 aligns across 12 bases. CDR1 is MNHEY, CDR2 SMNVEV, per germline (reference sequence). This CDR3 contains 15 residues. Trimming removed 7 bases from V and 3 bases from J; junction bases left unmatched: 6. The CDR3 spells CASTWDRGLDTEAFF. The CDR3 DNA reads TGTGCCAGCACTTGGGACAGGGGGCTTGACACTGAAGCTTTCTTT.

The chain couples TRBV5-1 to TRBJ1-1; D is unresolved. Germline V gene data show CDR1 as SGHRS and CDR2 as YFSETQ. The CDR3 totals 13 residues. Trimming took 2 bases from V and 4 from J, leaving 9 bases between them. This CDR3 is CASSLELGTEAFF. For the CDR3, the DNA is TGCGCCAGCAGCTTAGAACTTGGCACTGAAGCTTTCTTT.

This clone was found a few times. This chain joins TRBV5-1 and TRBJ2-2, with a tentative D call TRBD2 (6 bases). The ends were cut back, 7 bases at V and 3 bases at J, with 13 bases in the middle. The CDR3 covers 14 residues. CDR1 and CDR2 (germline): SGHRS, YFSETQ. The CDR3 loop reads CASSWGGDTGELFF. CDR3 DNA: TGCGCCAGCTCGTGGGGAGGTGACACCGGGGAGCTGTTTTTT.

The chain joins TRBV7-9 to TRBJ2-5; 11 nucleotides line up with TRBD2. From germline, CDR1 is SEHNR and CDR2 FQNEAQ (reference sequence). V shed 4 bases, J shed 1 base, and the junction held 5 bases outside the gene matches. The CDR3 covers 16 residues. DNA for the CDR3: TGTGCCAGCAGCTCCTTGACTAGCGGGACCCAAGAGACCCAGTACTTC. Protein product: CASSSLTSGTQETQYF.

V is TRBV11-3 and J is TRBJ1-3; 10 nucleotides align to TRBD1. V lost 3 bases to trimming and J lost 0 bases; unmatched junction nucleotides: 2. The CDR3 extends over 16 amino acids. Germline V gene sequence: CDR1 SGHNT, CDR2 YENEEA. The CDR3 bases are TGTGCCAGCAGCTTGGGACAGGGGTTCTCTGGAAACACCATATATTTT. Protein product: CASSLGQGFSGNTIYF.

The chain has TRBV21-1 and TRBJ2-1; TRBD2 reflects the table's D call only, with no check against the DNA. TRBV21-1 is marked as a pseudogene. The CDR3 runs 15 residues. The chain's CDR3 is CASSKCVRGGNEQFF. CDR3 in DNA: TGTGCCAGCAGCAAGTGCGTCAGGGGAGGGAATGAGCAGTTCTTC.

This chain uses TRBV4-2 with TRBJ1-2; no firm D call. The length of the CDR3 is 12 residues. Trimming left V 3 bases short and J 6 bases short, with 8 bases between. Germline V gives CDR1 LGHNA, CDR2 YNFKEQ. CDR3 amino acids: CASSQKEDGYTF. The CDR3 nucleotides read TGTGCCAGCAGCCAGAAGGAGGATGGCTACACCTTC.

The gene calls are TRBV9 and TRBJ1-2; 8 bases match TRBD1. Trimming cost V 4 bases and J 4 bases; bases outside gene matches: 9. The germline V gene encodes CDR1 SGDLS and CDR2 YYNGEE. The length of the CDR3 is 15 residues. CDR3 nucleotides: TGTGCCAGCAGCCTATCCTCAGGGGGCCGCTATGGCTACACCTTC. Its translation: CASSLSSGGRYGYTF. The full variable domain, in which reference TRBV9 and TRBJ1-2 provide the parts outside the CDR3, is DSGVTQTPKHLITATGQRVTLRCSPRSGDLSVYWYQQSLDQGLQFLIQYYNGEERAKGNILERFSAQQFPDLHSELNLSSLELGDSALYFCASSLSSGGRYGYTFGSGTRLTVV.

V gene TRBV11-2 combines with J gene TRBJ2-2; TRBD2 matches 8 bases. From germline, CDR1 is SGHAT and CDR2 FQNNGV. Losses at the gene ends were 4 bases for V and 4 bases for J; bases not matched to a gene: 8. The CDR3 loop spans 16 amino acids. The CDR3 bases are TGTGCCAGCAGCTCCGGACTAGCCCGTGGCACCGGGGAGCTGTTTTTT. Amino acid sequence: CASSSGLARGTGELFF.

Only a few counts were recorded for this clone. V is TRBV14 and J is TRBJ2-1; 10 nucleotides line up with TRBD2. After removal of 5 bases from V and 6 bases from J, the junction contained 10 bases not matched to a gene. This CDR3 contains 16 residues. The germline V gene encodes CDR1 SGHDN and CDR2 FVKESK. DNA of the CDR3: TGTGCCAGCAGCACCCCGACTAGCGGGTACCTCAATGAGCAGTTCTTC. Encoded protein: CASSTPTSGYLNEQFF.

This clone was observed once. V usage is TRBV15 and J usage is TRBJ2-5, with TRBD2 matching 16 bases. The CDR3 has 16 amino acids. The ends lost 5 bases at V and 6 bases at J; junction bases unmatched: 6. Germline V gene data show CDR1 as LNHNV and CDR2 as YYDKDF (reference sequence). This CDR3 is CATSGTSGRAVQTQYF. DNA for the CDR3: TGTGCCACCAGCGGGACTAGCGGGAGGGCCGTTCAGACCCAGTACTTC.

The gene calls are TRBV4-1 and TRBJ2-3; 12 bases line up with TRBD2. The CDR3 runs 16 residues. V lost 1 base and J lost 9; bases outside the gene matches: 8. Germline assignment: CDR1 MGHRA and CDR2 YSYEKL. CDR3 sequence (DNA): TGCGCCAGCAGCCAAGTGGGAGGACTAGCGGGGAGGACGCAGTATTTT. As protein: CASSQVGGLAGRTQYF.

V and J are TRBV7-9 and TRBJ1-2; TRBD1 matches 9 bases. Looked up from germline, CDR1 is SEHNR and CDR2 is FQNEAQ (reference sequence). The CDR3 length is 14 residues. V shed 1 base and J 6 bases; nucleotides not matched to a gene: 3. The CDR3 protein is CASSLEGQGHGYTF. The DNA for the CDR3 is TGTGCCAGCAGCTTAGAGGGACAGGGACATGGCTACACCTTC.

The CDR3 DNA reads TGTGCCAGCAGTTACGTTTGGCAGAACACTGAAGCTTTCTTT. Protein: CASSYVWQNTEAFF. This rearrangement joins TRBV6-5 to TRBJ1-1; D is ambiguous. The CDR3 loop spans 14 amino acids. V lost 2 bases and J lost 1, with 8 bases in between. The V gene's germline CDR1 is MNHEY and CDR2 SVGAGI.

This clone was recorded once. CDR3 protein: CASKRDRGNYGYTF. The CDR3 DNA reads as TGTGCCAGCAAGCGGGACAGGGGAAACTATGGCTACACCTTC. The genes are TRBV27 and TRBJ1-2; the match to TRBD1 covers 10 bases. V dropped 7 bases and J dropped 2; count of bases not matched to a gene: 4. CDR1 and CDR2 (germline): MNHEY, SMNVEV (reference sequence). The CDR3 totals 14 residues.

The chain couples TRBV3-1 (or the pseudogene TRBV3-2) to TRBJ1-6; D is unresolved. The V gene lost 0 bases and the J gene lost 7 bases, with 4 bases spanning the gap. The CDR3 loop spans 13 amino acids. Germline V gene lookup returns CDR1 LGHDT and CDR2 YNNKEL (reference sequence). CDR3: CASSQDPNSPLHF. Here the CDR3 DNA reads TGTGCCAGCAGCCAAGACCCAAATTCACCCCTCCACTTT.

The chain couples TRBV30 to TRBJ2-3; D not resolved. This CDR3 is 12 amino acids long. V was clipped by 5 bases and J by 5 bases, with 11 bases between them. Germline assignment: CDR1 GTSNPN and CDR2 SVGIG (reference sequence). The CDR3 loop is CAWSPARDTQYF. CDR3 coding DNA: TGTGCCTGGTCCCCAGCGAGAGATACGCAGTATTTT.

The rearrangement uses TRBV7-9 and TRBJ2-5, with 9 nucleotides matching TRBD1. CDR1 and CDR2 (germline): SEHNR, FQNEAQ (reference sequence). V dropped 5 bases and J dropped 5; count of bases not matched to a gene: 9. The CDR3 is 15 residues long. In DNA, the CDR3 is TGTGCCAGCAGCCATCGGGACAGGGTCTTCGAGACCCAGTACTTC. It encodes CASSHRDRVFETQYF.

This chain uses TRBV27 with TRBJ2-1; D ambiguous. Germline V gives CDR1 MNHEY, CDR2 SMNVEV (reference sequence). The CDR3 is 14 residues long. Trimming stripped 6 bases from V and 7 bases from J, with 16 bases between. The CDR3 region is CASSRPAARNEQFF. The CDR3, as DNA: TGTGCCAGCAGCCGGCCTGCCGCGCGGAATGAGCAGTTCTTC.

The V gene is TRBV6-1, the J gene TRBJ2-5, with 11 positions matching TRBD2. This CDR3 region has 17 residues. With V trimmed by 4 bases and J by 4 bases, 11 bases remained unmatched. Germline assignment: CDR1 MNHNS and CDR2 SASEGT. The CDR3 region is CASSALPLGLAVETQYF. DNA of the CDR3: TGTGCCAGCAGTGCACTCCCTCTGGGACTAGCGGTAGAGACCCAGTACTTC.